Sequencing of this T cell receptor (beta chain) was carried out in a study of blood T cell repertoires in COVID-19. The length of the CDR3 is 15 residues. Germline assignment: CDR1 SGHDN and CDR2 FVKESK. The junction had 14 bases not matched to a gene; V was cut back by 3 bases and J by 12 bases. Only in-frame clones appear in the TCRdb table, and some are missing; sequencing was by immunoSEQ multiplex PCR. The sample has 220,000 or so clones, roughly 83% seen once. This sequence originates from a woman aged 40 to 49 with acute COVID-19. Sequencing used PBMCs or T cells enriched from blood (not recorded which). The chain carries TRBV14 and TRBJ1-3, with 7 bases matching TRBD1. CDR3 coding DNA: TGTGCCAGCAGCCACCCGACAGGGCCGGATAGTCACATATATTTT. Translating it yields CASSHPTGPDSHIYF.